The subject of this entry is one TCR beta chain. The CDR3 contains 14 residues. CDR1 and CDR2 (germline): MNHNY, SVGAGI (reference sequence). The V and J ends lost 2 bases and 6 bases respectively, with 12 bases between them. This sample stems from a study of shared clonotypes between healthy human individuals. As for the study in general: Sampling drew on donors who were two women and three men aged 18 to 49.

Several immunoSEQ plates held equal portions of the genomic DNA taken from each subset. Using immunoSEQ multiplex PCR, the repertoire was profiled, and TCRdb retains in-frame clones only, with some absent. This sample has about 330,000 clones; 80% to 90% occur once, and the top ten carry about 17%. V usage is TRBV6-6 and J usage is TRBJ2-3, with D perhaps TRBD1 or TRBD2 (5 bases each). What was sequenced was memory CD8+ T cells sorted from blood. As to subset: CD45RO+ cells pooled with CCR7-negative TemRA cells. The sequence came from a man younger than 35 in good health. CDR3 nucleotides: TGTGCCAGCAGTTACCCGGGACCTAAGGATACGCAGTATTTT. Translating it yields CASSYPGPKDTQYF.